These 32 T cell receptor beta chains originate from one sample sequenced in a study of metastatic and nonmetastatic thyroid tumors. The entire patient cohort was treatment-naive prior to thyroid surgery. MiXCR reprocessed the PCR reads for TCRdb. This table holds 25,000 to 35,000 clones, 25% to 30% found once. Material: blood. Receptors originate from a female donor with papillary thyroid cancer or a benign thyroid nodule (not recorded which). Some clones in this sample may be carry-over from other donors' samples.

This chain links TRBV20-1 with TRBJ2-7, with D maybe TRBD2 (6 bases). Germline CDR1 and CDR2: DFQATT and SNEGSKA (reference sequence). Trimming removed 1 base from V and 0 bases from J, with 10 bases in between. The CDR3 is 14 residues long. This CDR3 is CSARGDGGSYEQYF. Here the CDR3 DNA reads TGCAGTGCTAGAGGGGACGGGGGCTCCTACGAGCAGTACTTC.

This clone was observed at least ten times. V usage is TRBV30 and J usage is TRBJ2-5; weak D call: TRBD2 (5 bases). Looked up from germline, CDR1 is GTSNPN and CDR2 is SVGIG (reference sequence). The CDR3 runs 13 residues. V shed 2 bases and J shed 0 bases, with 7 bases lying between them. In DNA, the CDR3 is TGTGCCTGGAGTCGCGGGTACCAAGAGACCCAGTACTTC. Translated: CAWSRGYQETQYF.

This clone was detected only a few times. The rearrangement joins TRBV6-5 to TRBJ2-5; the D is unclear. V was pared by 0 bases and J by 1 base, with 9 bases between. Germline V CDR1 and CDR2: MNHEY, SVGAGI. This CDR3 spans 15 amino acids. The chain's CDR3 is CASSYSRQFQETQYF. Written as DNA, the CDR3 is TGTGCCAGCAGTTACTCGAGGCAGTTCCAAGAGACCCAGTACTTC.

The chain links TRBV6-5 to TRBJ2-2; D is possibly TRBD1 (5 bases). CDR1 and CDR2 from the germline V gene are MNHEY and SVGAGI. This CDR3 region has 16 residues. Trimming took 2 bases from V and 7 from J, leaving 17 bases between them. CDR3 loop: CASSYVFRVGSGELFF. The CDR3 region has the DNA TGTGCCAGCAGTTACGTATTCAGGGTCGGTAGCGGGGAGCTGTTTTTT.

This sequence joins TRBV6-1 and TRBJ2-3, with 9 bases lining up with TRBD1. The V gene's germline CDR1 is MNHNS and CDR2 SASEGT. The CDR3 has 16 residues. V dropped 8 bases and J dropped 2; count of bases not matched to a gene: 11. CDR3 in DNA: TGTGCCAGCGGGAGACAGGGGGGAATAACCACAGATACGCAGTATTTT. Its protein product is CASGRQGGITTDTQYF.

In this sample, this clone turned up a few times. This chain links TRBV12-3 or TRBV12-4 with TRBJ2-2; 8 bases map to TRBD2. Losses at the gene ends were 3 bases for V and 5 bases for J; bases not matched to a gene: 5. The CDR3 runs 15 residues. The chain's CDR3 is CASSFLAGSTGELFF. The CDR3 DNA follows: TGTGCCAGCAGTTTCTTAGCGGGAAGTACCGGGGAGCTGTTTTTT.

This clone counts as medium-sized. The chain's CDR3 is CASTRTSGSYEQYF. CDR3 nucleotide sequence: TGTGCCAGCACTAGGACTAGCGGTTCCTACGAGCAGTACTTC. The chain links TRBV6-1 to TRBJ2-7; 10 bases line up with TRBD2. Looked up from germline, CDR1 is MNHNS and CDR2 is SASEGT. Trimming removed 7 bases from V and 1 base from J; junction bases left unmatched: 4. The CDR3 sequence is 14 residues long.

The table lists this clone with a few counts. The gene calls are TRBV28 and TRBJ1-5; D is possibly TRBD1 (5 bases). This CDR3 spans 15 amino acids. CDR1 and CDR2 from the germline V gene are MDHEN and SYDVKM. Trimming removed 7 bases from V and 9 bases from J, with 22 bases in between. The CDR3 spells CASIPSGPALPPQHF. The CDR3 nucleotides are TGTGCCAGCATACCCTCGGGACCTGCTTTGCCGCCCCAGCATTTT.

This clone was counted between two and nine times. This chain's CDR3 is CASSVGWGSSYEQYF. The CDR3 nucleotides read TGTGCCAGCAGTGTGGGGTGGGGGAGCTCCTACGAGCAGTACTTC. The genes are TRBV12-3 or TRBV12-4 and TRBJ2-7, with D perhaps being TRBD1 or TRBD2 (5 bases each). The CDR3 contains 15 residues. Trimming took off 5 bases at V and 0 bases at J, with 14 bases between the two ends.

The rearrangement joins TRBV5-1 to TRBJ1-2; D is possibly TRBD1 (5 bases). V gave up 6 bases and J gave up 4 bases, with 19 bases separating them. CDR1 and CDR2 (germline): SGHRS, YFSETQ. The CDR3 has 15 amino acids. The CDR3 sequence: CASNVQGPSPYGYTF. CDR3 nucleotides: TGCGCCAGCAATGTGCAGGGCCCATCCCCCTATGGCTACACCTTC. The entire variable domain, with the rest obtained from reference TRBV5-1 and TRBJ1-2, is as follows: KAGVTQTPRYLIKTRGQQVTLSCSPISGHRSVSWYQQTPGQGLQFLFEYFSETQRNKGNFPGRFSGRQFSNSRSEMNVSTLELGDSALYLCASNVQGPSPYGYTFGSGTRLTVV.

J is TRBJ2-5 and V is TRBV3-1; D may be TRBD2 (5 bases). CDR1 and CDR2 from the germline V gene are LGHDT and YNNKEL (reference sequence). The CDR3 has 14 residues. Trimming removed 0 bases at V and 5 bases at J, with 10 bases between. The CDR3 nucleotides are TGTGCCAGCAGCCAAGATACTAGGCCGGAGACCCAGTACTTC. As protein: CASSQDTRPETQYF.

This clone was recorded many times. The rearrangement joins TRBV5-1 to TRBJ1-5; a weak D match, TRBD1 (5 bases). Deletions cut 0 bases from V and 6 bases from J, with 16 bases between. CDR1 SGHRS and CDR2 YFSETQ come from the germline V gene. The CDR3 spans 16 residues. CDR3 sequence reads: CASSLDGQTGGQPQHF. The CDR3, as DNA: TGCGCCAGCAGCTTGGATGGACAAACCGGTGGTCAGCCCCAGCATTTT.

CDR3 DNA sequence: TGTGCCAGCTCACCTGGGGCAGCTGGAAACACCATATATTTT. Its protein product is CASSPGAAGNTIYF. The chain links TRBV18 to TRBJ1-3, with D tentatively TRBD1 (5 bases). The CDR3 contains 14 residues. V was trimmed by 3 bases and J by 2 bases, leaving 8 bases between them. The germline CDR1 and CDR2 sequences are KGHSH and LQKENI.

This chain joins TRBV28 and TRBJ2-2; D is undetermined. V shed 8 bases and J shed 0 bases, with 16 bases lying between them. Germline CDR1 is MDHEN and CDR2 is SYDVKM. This CDR3 has 16 residues. For the CDR3, the DNA is TGTGCCAGCCGAAACATGGGCCTAGCGAACACCGGGGAGCTGTTTTTT. It codes for CASRNMGLANTGELFF.

The rearrangement links TRBV20-1 to TRBJ2-2, with D hard to call. V lost 0 bases to trimming and J lost 4 bases, with 12 bases between them. The CDR3 totals 15 residues. Germline V gene sequence: CDR1 DFQATT, CDR2 SNEGSKA (reference sequence). CDR3 in DNA: TGCAGTGCTAGAGAGTCAGACACTGTCACCGGGGAGCTGTTTTTT. It is translated as CSARESDTVTGELFF.

By sample share, this clone is medium-sized. J is TRBJ2-5 and V is TRBV28, with D tentatively TRBD1 or TRBD2 (5 bases each). The V gene lost 3 bases and the J gene lost 2 bases, with 13 bases spanning the gap. The CDR3 is 15 amino acids. Per germline, CDR1 MDHEN and CDR2 SYDVKM. CDR3 in amino acids: CASSLGEGGQETQYF. In DNA, the CDR3 is TGTGCCAGCAGTTTGGGGGAAGGAGGACAAGAGACCCAGTACTTC.

There are a few counts of this clone. The chain joins TRBV20-1 to TRBJ2-7, with D unresolved. This CDR3 is built from 12 residues. V was shortened by 4 bases and J by 3 bases, with 10 bases between the two germline ends. The germline CDR1 and CDR2 sequences are DFQATT and SNEGSKA (reference sequence). CDR3 in DNA: TGCAGTGCTACTACAGTTAACTACGAGCAGTACTTC. Translating it yields CSATTVNYEQYF.

A few counts support this clone. This sequence joins TRBV2 and TRBJ1-2; D perhaps matches TRBD1 (5 bases). V lost 4 bases and J lost 8, with 11 bases in between. CDR3 length: 12 residues. CDR1 SNHLY and CDR2 FYNNEI come from the germline V gene. The CDR3 is CASSGNKGGYTF. The CDR3 bases are TGTGCCAGCAGTGGGAACAAGGGGGGCTACACCTTC.

Regarding this clone: The missing conserved phenylalanine or tryptophan at the end of this CDR3 makes a read error likely. The DNA is omitted, as the CDR3 cannot be located on it reliably, and the CDR3 follows TCRdb's listing. This chain links TRBV2 with TRBJ2-5; TRBD1, the table's D call, was not compared with the DNA. The CDR3 is 18 residues long, ends included. Germline V CDR1 and CDR2: SNHLY, FYNNEI. The CDR3 sequence: CASSEDYPGWSQPETKYC.

This clone was observed once. The chain has TRBV18 and TRBJ1-5; D is undetermined. V was trimmed by 6 bases and J by 5 bases, leaving 8 bases between them. Germline CDR1 reads KGHSH; CDR2 reads LQKENI. This CDR3 comprises 12 residues. CDR3 residues: CASSAGDQPQHF. The CDR3 nucleotides read TGTGCCAGCTCGGCGGGTGATCAGCCCCAGCATTTT.

The sample holds a few counts of this clone. The chain employs TRBV27 and TRBJ2-7, with D perhaps matching TRBD2 (6 bases). Germline V gene data show CDR1 as MNHEY and CDR2 as SMNVEV (reference sequence). The CDR3 runs to 13 residues. Trimming cost V 9 bases and J 2 bases, with 14 bases left between them. CDR3 residues: CASKLRGAYEQYF. The DNA of the CDR3 is TGTGCCAGTAAGTTGCGGGGAGCCTACGAGCAGTACTTC.

This clone is classed as medium-sized (0.01 to 0.1%). This chain joins TRBV5-1 and TRBJ1-2, with a weak D call TRBD1 (5 bases). The V end lost 4 bases, the J end lost 3 bases, and 19 bases lay between the germline ends. The V gene's germline CDR1 is SGHRS and CDR2 YFSETQ. This CDR3 has 16 amino acids. Here the CDR3 reads CASSGGTRVVDYGYTF. The CDR3 coding sequence is TGCGCCAGCAGCGGCGGGACGAGGGTTGTCGACTATGGCTACACCTTC. The full variable domain, in which reference TRBV5-1 and TRBJ1-2 provide the parts outside the CDR3, is KAGVTQTPRYLIKTRGQQVTLSCSPISGHRSVSWYQQTPGQGLQFLFEYFSETQRNKGNFPGRFSGRQFSNSRSEMNVSTLELGDSALYLCASSGGTRVVDYGYTFGSGTRLTVV.

This clone was detected many times. The rearrangement joins TRBV19 to TRBJ1-1, with unresolved D. Germline CDR1 and CDR2: LNHDA and SQIVND (reference sequence). The CDR3 is 19 amino acids. Trimming took off 5 bases at V and 0 bases at J, with 25 bases between the two ends. The CDR3, as DNA: TGTGCCAGTAGTTCCAACCGAGGAGAGGGAACCCGTATGAACACTGAAGCTTTCTTT. Protein product: CASSSNRGEGTRMNTEAFF.

This clone was picked up a small number of times. The chain uses TRBV6-1 and TRBJ1-3; possible D gene TRBD1, 5 bases. The CDR3 sequence is 17 residues long. The V end lost 5 bases, the J end lost 1 base, and 18 bases lay between the germline ends. Germline V gene data show CDR1 as MNHNS and CDR2 as SASEGT. Here the CDR3 reads CASSKVTGSTSGNTIYF. CDR3 nucleotides: TGTGCCAGCAGTAAGGTTACAGGTTCGACTTCTGGAAACACCATATATTTT.

The J gene is TRBJ2-1, the V gene TRBV19, with TRBD2 matching 8 bases. J lost 2 bases, V lost 1 base, and 7 bases had no gene match. Germline values: CDR1 LNHDA, CDR2 SQIVND (reference sequence). This CDR3 has 17 amino acids. This chain's CDR3 is CASSIALVAGPYNEQFF. The CDR3 DNA reads TGTGCCAGTAGTATAGCCCTAGTAGCGGGACCCTACAATGAGCAGTTCTTC.

This clone occurred many times. The V and J genes are TRBV30 and TRBJ1-4; a possible D gene is TRBD1 (5 bases). CDR3 length: 18 residues. Germline V gene lookup returns CDR1 GTSNPN and CDR2 SVGIG (reference sequence). Trimming stripped 0 bases from V and 0 bases from J, with 17 bases between. The CDR3 region is CAWSVVPGPFATNEKLFF. CDR3 sequence (DNA): TGTGCCTGGAGTGTAGTCCCGGGACCTTTTGCAACTAATGAAAAACTGTTTTTT. Drawing the rest from reference TRBV30 and TRBJ1-4, the complete variable domain is SQTIHQWPATLVQPVGSPLSLECTVEGTSNPNLYWYRQAAGRGLQLLFYSVGIGQISSEVPQNLSASRPQDRQFILSSKKLLLSDSGFYLCAWSVVPGPFATNEKLFFGSGTQLSVL.

This clone showed up many times. The CDR3 region is CSAMVTGTGGYTF. The CDR3, as DNA: TGCAGTGCTATGGTCACGGGGACGGGTGGCTACACCTTC. The genes are TRBV20-1 and TRBJ1-2; D perhaps matches TRBD1 (5 bases). Per germline, CDR1 DFQATT and CDR2 SNEGSKA (reference sequence). V was clipped by 4 bases and J by 7 bases, with 16 bases between them. The CDR3 consists of 13 residues.

This clone occurred a few times. Germline is not matched at one junction end, which may reflect a read error. This chain connects TRBV15 to TRBJ2-3; 8 bases map to TRBD2. CDR1 LNHNV and CDR2 YYDKDF come from the germline V gene (reference sequence). The CDR3 is 15 residues long. The CDR3 DNA reads TGTGCCACCGGCAGAGAACGGGAGGGGTCAGATACGCAGTATTTT. Amino acids: CATGREREGSDTQYF.

This clone was seen a few times. The chain has TRBV6-1 and TRBJ1-2; possibly TRBD1 for D (6 bases). Germline CDR1 MNHNS, CDR2 SASEGT. This CDR3 contains 13 residues. V was clipped by 6 bases and J by 7 bases, with 15 bases between them. CDR3 nucleotide sequence: TGTGCCAGCAGGAGAGAGGGGGTGGCTGGCTACACCTTC. It codes for CASRREGVAGYTF.

The sample holds a few counts of this clone. The rearrangement joins TRBV19 to TRBJ2-3; D remains unclear. Trimming cost V 5 bases and J 6 bases, with 6 bases left between them. The V gene's germline CDR1 is LNHDA and CDR2 SQIVND (reference sequence). The CDR3 extends over 11 amino acids. Here the CDR3 DNA reads TGTGCCAGTAGTCTAACGGATACGCAGTATTTT. The encoded protein is CASSLTDTQYF.

This clone was seen a few times. This rearrangement joins TRBV10-1 to TRBJ1-1; D ambiguous. Trimming removed 2 bases from V and 6 bases from J, with 13 bases in between. CDR1 is WNHNN, CDR2 SYGVQD, per germline (reference sequence). CDR3 length: 14 residues. In DNA, the CDR3 is TGCGCCAGCAGTGAGAATAGGAAGCTATCTGAAGCTTTCTTT. Its protein is CASSENRKLSEAFF.

The J gene is TRBJ2-1, the V gene TRBV20-1; D not certain. V shed 4 bases and J shed 2 bases, with 12 bases lying between them. The CDR3 has 14 residues. Looked up from germline, CDR1 is DFQATT and CDR2 is SNEGSKA (reference sequence). CDR3 nucleotides: TGCAGTGCTAAGTCCGGGCGCCCCTACAATGAGCAGTTCTTC. This gives the protein CSAKSGRPYNEQFF.